The following is a TCR beta chain sequence with its context. Use of 60 Vbeta and 13 Jbeta primers characterized the PCR. Libraries were prepared by immunoSEQ multiplex PCR; TCRdb keeps only in-frame clonotypes and omits some of them. Of under 200,000 clones listed, about 62% were seen once; the top ten hold around 2.9%. This entry belongs to a study of cytomegalovirus exposure and HLA in healthy donors. This receptor was taken from a man aged 35 to 55 in good health and CMV-seronegative. Sequences were obtained from PBMCs.

Here the CDR3 DNA reads TGTGCCAGTAGTATGGGCCTAGCGGGACCGTTCGGCTACGAGCAGTACTTC. Amino acids: CASSMGLAGPFGYEQYF. The rearrangement joins TRBV19 to TRBJ2-7, with 9 bases lining up with TRBD2. J gave up 3 bases and V 3 bases, and 12 bases lay outside the gene matches. Germline lookup yields CDR1 LNHDA and CDR2 SQIVND (reference sequence). CDR3 length equals 17 residues.